Below, one T cell receptor (beta chain) is given with its context. The antigen it binds to is not known. Base qualities were left out, and no much larger clone turns up one base away. TCRbeta CDR3 regions were amplified from genomic DNA using the immunoSEQ Assay, a bias-controlled multiplex PCR. Regarding the original processing steps: Within the assay, amplification of reference gene primers was used to estimate how many nucleated cells each sample contained. To quantify the absolute abundance of each unique TCRbeta CDR3 rearrangement, sequence reads were collapsed and filtered. For each sample, productive Simpson clonality was calculated as the square root of Simpson's diversity index over productive rearrangements. Held by TCRdb, this immuneACCESS table contains in-frame sequences only and omits some clones. Under half of the omission traces to an unresolved V gene where checked; the cause of the rest is unknown. The DNA gave D and trimming, while V, J and clone size come from that table. The sample contains over 130,000 clones, around 90% of them found a single time. The top ten constitute around 10% of the sample.

The record originates from a study of blood T cell repertoires in COVID-19 (dated by TCRdb to about 2020). As for the study more broadly: The collaborator samples originated in the United States, Italy and Spain and spanned the acute and convalescent phases of COVID-19. The prospective study material was composed of cDNA or gDNA derived from T cells, B-cell-depleted T cells, or PBMCs. Subjects who had been exposed to COVID-19, were actively infected with it, or had recovered from it provided the deeply sampled blood TCRbeta repertoires that made up the dataset. The repertoires were released in a freely available public database intended as a resource for research on the immune response to SARS-CoV-2. The samples were drawn from two sources: the first 160 participants of the ongoing ImmuneRACE study, and 1,200 or so subjects contributed by 6 global collaborators. Nearly every sample came with metadata listing a de-identified subject ID, COVID-19 status, age in years and sex. Where available, HLA class I and class II types were taken from metadata supplied by the sample provider and were not determined by assay-based typing. Beyond this particular receptor, the publication reports: The amount of clinical and demographic metadata varied by source and participant and was provided uncurated.

The collaborating institutions used their own protocols to collect whole blood in K2EDTA tubes. Collaborator samples were shipped for TCRbeta analysis as frozen whole blood, isolated PBMCs, or DNA extracted from either sample type. The junction shows trimming of 4 bases on V and 7 bases on J, plus 18 bases between the germline ends. Measured from the cysteine to the phenylalanine, the CDR3 is 14 residues long. Just CDR3 DNA is preserved here, 42 bases in frame from base 1. The germline V gene supplies CDR1 SGHRS and CDR2 YFSETQ. Sequenced sample: peripheral blood. This receptor chain uses TRBV5-1 and TRBJ2-7; matching of 5 bases hints at TRBD2 as the D gene. The source of this sequence is a woman of 80 years or more with acute or convalescent COVID-19. The nucleotides read TGCGCCAGCAGCCCCGAGGGAAGGAGCAGGGAGCAGTACTTC. Its protein reads: CASSPEGRSREQYF.